This passage covers 17 T cell receptor beta chains from one sample sequenced in a study of shared clonotypes between healthy human individuals. Using immunoSEQ multiplex PCR, the repertoire was profiled, and TCRdb retains in-frame clones only, with some absent. The sample lists fewer than 1.4 million clones; approximately 80% were seen once. The sequenced sample was memory CD4+ T cells from PBMCs. The sample's subset: CD45RA-negative fraction. These receptor sequences come from a man aged 18 to 30 in good health. Some clones in this sample may be carry-over from other donors' samples.

The rearrangement joins TRBV23-1 to TRBJ2-2; D not certain. TRBV23-1 carries the ORF label, with uncertain function. V was cut by 0 bases and J by 8 bases, with 7 bases left in between. This CDR3 spans 13 amino acids. The CDR3 sequence is CASSQSNGGELFF. CDR3 nucleotides: TGCGCCAGCAGTCAATCAAACGGTGGGGAGCTGTTTTTT.

With respect to this clone: A far larger clone is only one base removed, so a read error is likely. This is likely a read error, given that the CDR3 carries no conserved phenylalanine or tryptophan at its end. V and J are TRBV10-3 and TRBJ1-2, with D maybe TRBD1 (6 bases). The V and J ends lost 3 bases and 8 bases respectively, with 10 bases between them. Looked up from germline, CDR1 is ENHRY and CDR2 is SYGVKD. There are 12 residues in the CDR3. The CDR3 is CAISEQGRGYTL. CDR3 bases: TGTGCCATCAGTGAACAGGGTAGGGGCTACACCCTC.

The chain recombines TRBV28 with TRBJ2-3, with 10 bases lining up with TRBD1. After removal of 5 bases from V and 5 bases from J, the junction contained 10 bases not matched to a gene. The CDR3 contains 16 residues. Germline CDR1 MDHEN, CDR2 SYDVKM. The CDR3 sequence is CASSMRQGAGRDTQYF. CDR3 in DNA: TGTGCCAGCAGTATGCGACAGGGGGCAGGTAGAGATACGCAGTATTTT.

This clone appeared once. The junction departs from the called germline gene at one end, perhaps through a read error. This chain connects TRBV7-6 to TRBJ2-2; TRBD2 is a possible D gene (6 bases). The CDR3 totals 14 residues. The germline CDR1 and CDR2 sequences are SGHVS and FNYEAQ. The CDR3: CACSLAVGAGELFF. The CDR3 DNA reads as TGTGCCTGCAGCTTAGCGGTAGGGGCCGGGGAGCTGTTTTTT.

The J gene is TRBJ1-5, the V gene TRBV10-3; weak D call: TRBD1 (5 bases). The CDR3 runs to 16 residues. Trimming removed 2 bases from V and 5 bases from J, with 16 bases in between. Germline-derived CDR1 and CDR2 are ENHRY and SYGVKD. DNA of the CDR3: TGTGCCATCAGTGAGAGGGGTTCTGGTCTAGATCAGCCCCAGCATTTT. It encodes CAISERGSGLDQPQHF.

This clone was seen just once. A much bigger clone sits one base away, suggesting this may be a read error. The DNA of the CDR3 is TGTGCCAGCAGCTCAGGTTCCGCTGATCAGCCCCAGCATTTT. Residues: CASSSGSADQPQHF. The rearrangement links TRBV7-9 to TRBJ1-5; D unclear. CDR1 and CDR2 from the germline V gene are SEHNR and FQNEAQ (reference sequence). Trimming removed 4 bases at V and 5 bases at J, with 12 bases between. This CDR3 comprises 14 residues.

The chain couples TRBV15 to TRBJ2-3, with D unclear. V lost 4 bases, J lost 3 bases, and 8 bases lay in between. This CDR3 has 13 residues. Per the germline V gene, CDR1 is LNHNV and CDR2 is YYDKDF (reference sequence). This CDR3 is CATSNGRTDTQYF. CDR3 coding DNA: TGTGCCACCAGCAATGGGCGGACAGATACGCAGTATTTT. The full variable domain, in which reference TRBV15 and TRBJ2-3 provide the parts outside the CDR3, is DAMVIQNPRYQVTQFGKPVTLSCSQTLNHNVMYWYQQKSSQAPKLLFHYYDKDFNNEADTPDNFQSRRPNTSFCFLDIRSPGLGDTAMYLCATSNGRTDTQYFGPGTRLTVL.

This clone was detected only once. The rearrangement uses TRBV5-1 and TRBJ2-2; the D is unclear. Germline-derived CDR1 and CDR2 are SGHRS and YFSETQ. The CDR3 is 15 residues long. V lost 2 bases, J lost 2 bases, and 10 bases lay in between. The CDR3 loop is CASSFFQTNTGELFF. DNA of the CDR3: TGCGCCAGCAGCTTTTTCCAGACCAACACCGGGGAGCTGTTTTTT.

CDR3 residues: CAGFTSGTLYEQYF. The CDR3 DNA follows: TGTGCCGGATTCACTAGCGGGACCCTTTACGAGCAGTACTTC. The chain combines TRBV2 with TRBJ2-7, with 10 bases lining up with TRBD2. The V segment lost 11 bases and the J segment 4 bases; nucleotides outside the gene matches: 11. CDR3 length: 14 amino acids. Germline V gives CDR1 SNHLY, CDR2 FYNNEI.

The CDR3, as DNA: TGTGCCAGCAGCCGCCGGGGACTAGCGGGAGGGATCCCTACGAGCATGTACTTC. This translates into CASSRRGLAGGIPTSMYF. The chain uses TRBV11-2 and TRBJ2-7; 16 nucleotides agree with TRBD2. Looked up from germline, CDR1 is SGHAT and CDR2 is FQNNGV. The ends lost 5 bases at V and 12 bases at J; junction bases unmatched: 19. The CDR3 spans 18 residues.

The CDR3 bases are TGTGCCAGCAGCCCCCGGGGGAGGGCGAACACCGGGGAGCTGTTTTTT. Translated, it gives CASSPRGRANTGELFF. V is TRBV9 and J is TRBJ2-2, with 7 bases identical to TRBD2. The ends lost 4 bases at V and 0 bases at J; junction bases unmatched: 6. Germline loops: CDR1 SGDLS, CDR2 YYNGEE. The CDR3 sequence is 16 residues long.

The chain uses TRBV5-1 and TRBJ2-1; D is possibly TRBD2 (6 bases). The V end lost 2 bases, the J end lost 10 bases, and 10 bases lay between the germline ends. This CDR3 has 12 residues. CDR1 is SGHRS and CDR2 is YFSETQ in the germline V gene. CDR3 in DNA: TGCGCCAGCAGCTTCACAGGAGGGGAGCAGTTCTTC. It is translated as CASSFTGGEQFF.

The gene calls are TRBV18 and TRBJ2-7; 7 bases agree with TRBD1. V dropped 3 bases and J dropped 4; count of bases not matched to a gene: 3. The CDR3 is 13 residues long. Germline V lookup: CDR1 KGHSH, CDR2 LQKENI. CDR3 loop: CASSPTTGYEQYF. CDR3 DNA sequence: TGTGCCAGCTCACCTACGACAGGGTACGAGCAGTACTTC.

The chain is built from TRBV7-9 and TRBJ2-7; 11 bases map to TRBD2. J was trimmed by 5 bases and V by 6 bases; bases with no gene match: 9. This CDR3 contains 15 residues. The germline gives CDR1 SEHNR, CDR2 FQNEAQ (reference sequence). CDR3 sequence: CASRPTSGSRDEQYF. The CDR3 nucleotides are TGTGCCAGCAGGCCAACTAGCGGGAGTCGGGACGAGCAGTACTTC.

This chain links TRBV7-9 with TRBJ2-3, with D possibly being TRBD2 (5 bases). The germline V gene encodes CDR1 SEHNR and CDR2 FQNEAQ (reference sequence). CDR3 length: 15 residues. V was clipped by 7 bases and J by 0 bases, with 14 bases between them. The CDR3 spells CASIGRATSTDTQYF. CDR3 bases: TGTGCCAGCATAGGGAGAGCAACTAGCACAGATACGCAGTATTTT. The whole variable domain, remainder taken from reference TRBV7-9 and TRBJ2-3, is DTGVSQNPRHKITKRGQNVTFRCDPISEHNRLYWYRQTLGQGPEFLTYFQNEAQLEKSRLLSDRFSAERPKGSFSTLEIQRTEQGDSAMYLCASIGRATSTDTQYFGPGTRLTVL.

The gene calls are TRBV4-1 and TRBJ2-1; D perhaps matches TRBD2 (6 bases). CDR3 size: 15 residues. Germline values: CDR1 MGHRA, CDR2 YSYEKL. V lost 6 bases, J lost 7 bases, and 19 bases lay in between. The CDR3 DNA follows: TGCGCCAGCAGGCCTTTCATCCTAGCGTGGAATGAGCAGTTCTTC. Residues: CASRPFILAWNEQFF.

The chain combines TRBV5-1 with TRBJ2-6; D could derive from TRBD1 or TRBD2 (5 bases each). The germline V gene encodes CDR1 SGHRS and CDR2 YFSETQ. The V end was cut by 4 bases, the J end by 4 bases, with 12 bases between. The CDR3 covers 15 residues. CDR3 in amino acids: CASSKYGDGANVLTF. The DNA of the CDR3 is TGCGCCAGCAGCAAGTACGGGGACGGGGCCAACGTCCTGACTTTC. The variable domain in full, completed from reference TRBV5-1 and TRBJ2-6, reads KAGVTQTPRYLIKTRGQQVTLSCSPISGHRSVSWYQQTPGQGLQFLFEYFSETQRNKGNFPGRFSGRQFSNSRSEMNVSTLELGDSALYLCASSKYGDGANVLTFGAGSRLTVL.